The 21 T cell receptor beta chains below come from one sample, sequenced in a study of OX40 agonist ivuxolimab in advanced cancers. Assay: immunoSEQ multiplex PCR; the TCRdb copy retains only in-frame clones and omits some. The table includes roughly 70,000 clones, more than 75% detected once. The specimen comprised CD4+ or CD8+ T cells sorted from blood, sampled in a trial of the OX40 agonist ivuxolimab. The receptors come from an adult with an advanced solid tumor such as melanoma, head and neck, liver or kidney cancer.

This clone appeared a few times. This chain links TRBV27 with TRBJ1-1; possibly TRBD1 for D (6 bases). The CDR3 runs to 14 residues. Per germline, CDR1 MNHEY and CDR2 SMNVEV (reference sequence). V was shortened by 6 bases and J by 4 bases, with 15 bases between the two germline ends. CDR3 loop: CASSTSHRATEAFF. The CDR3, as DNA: TGTGCCAGCAGCACGAGCCACAGGGCCACTGAAGCTTTCTTT.

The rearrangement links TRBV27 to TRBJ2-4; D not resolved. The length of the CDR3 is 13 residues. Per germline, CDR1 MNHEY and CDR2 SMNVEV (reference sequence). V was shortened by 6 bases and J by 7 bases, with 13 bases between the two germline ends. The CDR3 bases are TGTGCCAGCAGAATCGGCCCCCGGAACATTCAGTACTTC. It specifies CASRIGPRNIQYF.

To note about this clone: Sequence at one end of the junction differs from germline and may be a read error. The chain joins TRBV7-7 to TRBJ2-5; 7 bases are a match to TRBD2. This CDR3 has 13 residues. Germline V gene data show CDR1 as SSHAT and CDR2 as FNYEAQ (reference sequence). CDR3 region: CASSRGVEETQYF. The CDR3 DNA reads TGTGCTAGCAGCCGGGGGGTAGAAGAGACCCAGTACTTC.

In DNA form, the CDR3 reads TGTGCCAGCAGCCAAACGCTCAACACTGAAGCTTTCTTT. This codes for CASSQTLNTEAFF. This chain links TRBV14 with TRBJ1-1, with D hard to call. This CDR3 has 13 residues. The germline CDR1 and CDR2 sequences are SGHDN and FVKESK. V was shortened by 2 bases and J by 2 bases, with 6 bases between the two germline ends.

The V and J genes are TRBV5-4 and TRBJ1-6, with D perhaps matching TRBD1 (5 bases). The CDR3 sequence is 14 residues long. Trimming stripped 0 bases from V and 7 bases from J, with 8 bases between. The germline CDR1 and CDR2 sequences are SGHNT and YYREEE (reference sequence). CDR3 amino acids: CASSLGQTNSPLHF. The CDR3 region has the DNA TGTGCCAGCAGCTTGGGACAGACCAATTCACCCCTCCACTTT.

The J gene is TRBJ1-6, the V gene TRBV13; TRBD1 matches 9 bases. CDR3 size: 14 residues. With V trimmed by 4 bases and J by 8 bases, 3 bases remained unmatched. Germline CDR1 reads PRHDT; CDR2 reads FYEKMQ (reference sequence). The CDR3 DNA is TGTGCCAGCAGCTCCCGGGACAGGGATTCACCCCTCCACTTT. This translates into CASSSRDRDSPLHF.

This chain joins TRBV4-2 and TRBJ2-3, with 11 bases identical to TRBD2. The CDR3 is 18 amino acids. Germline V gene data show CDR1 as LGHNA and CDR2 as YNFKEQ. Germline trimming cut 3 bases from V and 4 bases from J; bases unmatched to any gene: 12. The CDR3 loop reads CASSHPSPTSGESDTQYF. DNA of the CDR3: TGTGCCAGCAGCCATCCTTCTCCGACTAGCGGGGAGTCAGATACGCAGTATTTT.

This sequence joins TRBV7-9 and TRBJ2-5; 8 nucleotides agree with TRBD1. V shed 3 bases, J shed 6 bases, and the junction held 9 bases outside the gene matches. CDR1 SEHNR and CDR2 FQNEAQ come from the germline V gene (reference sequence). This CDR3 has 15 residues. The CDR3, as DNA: TGTGCCAGCAGCTTTTCGTCTCAGGGGGCGAAGACCCAGTACTTC. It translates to CASSFSSQGAKTQYF.

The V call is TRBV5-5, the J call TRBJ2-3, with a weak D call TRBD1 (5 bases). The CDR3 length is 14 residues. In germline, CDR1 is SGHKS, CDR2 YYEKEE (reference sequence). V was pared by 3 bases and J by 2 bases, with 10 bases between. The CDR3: CASSSRVSTDTQYF. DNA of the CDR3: TGTGCCAGCAGCTCCAGGGTCTCCACAGATACGCAGTATTTT.

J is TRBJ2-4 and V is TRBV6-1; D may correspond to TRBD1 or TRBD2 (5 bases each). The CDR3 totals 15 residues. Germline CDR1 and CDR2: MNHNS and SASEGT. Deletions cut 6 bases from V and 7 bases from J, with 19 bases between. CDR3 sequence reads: CASRVDGQGGNIQYF. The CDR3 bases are TGTGCCAGCAGGGTCGATGGGCAGGGCGGGAACATTCAGTACTTC.

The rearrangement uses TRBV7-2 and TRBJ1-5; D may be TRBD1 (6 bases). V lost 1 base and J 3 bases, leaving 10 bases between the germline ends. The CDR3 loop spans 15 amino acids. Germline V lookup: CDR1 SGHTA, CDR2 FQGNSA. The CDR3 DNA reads TGTGCCAGCAGCTTAGAGGGGGGGACCAATCAGCCCCAGCATTTT. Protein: CASSLEGGTNQPQHF.

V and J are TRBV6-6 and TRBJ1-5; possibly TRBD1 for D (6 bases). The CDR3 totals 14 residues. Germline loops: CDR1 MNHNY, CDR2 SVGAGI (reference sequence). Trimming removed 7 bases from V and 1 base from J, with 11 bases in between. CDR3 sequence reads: CASTQGQSNQPQHF. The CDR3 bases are TGTGCCAGCACCCAGGGGCAGAGCAATCAGCCCCAGCATTTT.

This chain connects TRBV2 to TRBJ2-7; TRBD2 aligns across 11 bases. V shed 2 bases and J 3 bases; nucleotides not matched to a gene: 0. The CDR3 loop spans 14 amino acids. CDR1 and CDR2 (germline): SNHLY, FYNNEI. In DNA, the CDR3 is TGTGCCAGCAGTGAAACTAGCGGGAGCTACGAGCAGTACTTC. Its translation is CASSETSGSYEQYF.

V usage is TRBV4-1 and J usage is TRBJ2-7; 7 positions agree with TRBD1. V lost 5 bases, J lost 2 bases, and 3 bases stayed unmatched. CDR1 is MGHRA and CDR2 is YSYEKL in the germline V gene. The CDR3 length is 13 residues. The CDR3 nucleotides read TGCGCCAGCAGCTCAGGGACAGCCTACGAGCAGTACTTC. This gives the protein CASSSGTAYEQYF.

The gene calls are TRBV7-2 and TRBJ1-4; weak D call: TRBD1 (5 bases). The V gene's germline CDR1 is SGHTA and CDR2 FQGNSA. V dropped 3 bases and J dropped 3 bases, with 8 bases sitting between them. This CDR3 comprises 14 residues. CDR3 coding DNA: TGTGCCAGCAGCTTCGGGACCTCTAATGAAAAACTGTTTTTT. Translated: CASSFGTSNEKLFF.

CDR3 amino acids: CASSLPIGASGVTDTQYF. As DNA, the CDR3 is TGCGCCAGCAGCTTGCCCATCGGGGCTAGCGGGGTCACAGATACGCAGTATTTT. The V and J genes are TRBV5-1 and TRBJ2-3, with 9 bases identical to TRBD2. CDR1 and CDR2 (germline): SGHRS, YFSETQ. J gave up 2 bases and V 1 base, and 11 bases lay outside the gene matches. This CDR3 is 18 amino acids long. The entire variable domain, with the rest obtained from reference TRBV5-1 and TRBJ2-3, is as follows: KAGVTQTPRYLIKTRGQQVTLSCSPISGHRSVSWYQQTPGQGLQFLFEYFSETQRNKGNFPGRFSGRQFSNSRSEMNVSTLELGDSALYLCASSLPIGASGVTDTQYFGPGTRLTVL.

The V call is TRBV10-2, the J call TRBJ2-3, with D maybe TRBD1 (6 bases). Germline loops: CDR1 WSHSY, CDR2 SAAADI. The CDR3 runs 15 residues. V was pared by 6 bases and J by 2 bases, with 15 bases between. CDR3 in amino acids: CASRSGVGATDTQYF. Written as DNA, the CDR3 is TGCGCCAGCAGGAGCGGCGTGGGGGCCACAGATACGCAGTATTTT.

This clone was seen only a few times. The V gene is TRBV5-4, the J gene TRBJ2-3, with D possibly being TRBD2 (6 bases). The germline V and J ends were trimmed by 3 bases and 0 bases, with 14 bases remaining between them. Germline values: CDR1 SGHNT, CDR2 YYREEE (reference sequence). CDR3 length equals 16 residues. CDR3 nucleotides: TGTGCCAGCAGCTCAATTAGCGGTCCTAGCACAGATACGCAGTATTTT. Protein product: CASSSISGPSTDTQYF.

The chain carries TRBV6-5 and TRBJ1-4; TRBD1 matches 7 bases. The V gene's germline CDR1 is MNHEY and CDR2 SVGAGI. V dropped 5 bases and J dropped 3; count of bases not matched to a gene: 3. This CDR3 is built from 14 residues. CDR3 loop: CASSRQGPNEKLFF. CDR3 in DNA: TGTGCCAGCAGTCGACAGGGACCTAATGAAAAACTGTTTTTT.

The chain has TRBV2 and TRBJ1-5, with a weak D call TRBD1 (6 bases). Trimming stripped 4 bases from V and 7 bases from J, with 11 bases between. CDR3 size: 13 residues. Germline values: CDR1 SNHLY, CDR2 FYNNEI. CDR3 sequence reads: CASSAWGRQPQHF. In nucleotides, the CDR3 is TGTGCCAGCAGTGCATGGGGGCGACAGCCCCAGCATTTT.

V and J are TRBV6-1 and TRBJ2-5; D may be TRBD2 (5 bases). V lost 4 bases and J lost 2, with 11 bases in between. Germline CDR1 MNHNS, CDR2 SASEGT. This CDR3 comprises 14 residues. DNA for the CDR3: TGTGCCAGCAGTGCAGGAGGCCCACAAGAGACCCAGTACTTC. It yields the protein CASSAGGPQETQYF.